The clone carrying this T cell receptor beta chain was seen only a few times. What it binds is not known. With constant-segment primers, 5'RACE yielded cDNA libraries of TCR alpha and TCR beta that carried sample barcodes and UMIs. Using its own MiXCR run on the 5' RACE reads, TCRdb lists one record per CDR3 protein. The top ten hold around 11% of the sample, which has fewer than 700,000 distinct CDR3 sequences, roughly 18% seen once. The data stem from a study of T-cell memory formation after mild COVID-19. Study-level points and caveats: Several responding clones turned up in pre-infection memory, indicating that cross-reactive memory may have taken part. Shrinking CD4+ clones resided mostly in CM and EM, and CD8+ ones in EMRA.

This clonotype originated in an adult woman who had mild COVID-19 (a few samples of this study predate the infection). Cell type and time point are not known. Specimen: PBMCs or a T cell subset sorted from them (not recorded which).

CDR3 sequence (DNA): TGTGCCAGCACCCTTTTAGCGGGAGCTTACGAGCAGTACTTC. Its translation: CASTLLAGAYEQYF. The genes are TRBV7-3 and TRBJ2-7; 9 bases are shared with TRBD2. The CDR3 has 14 amino acids. Germline V gene data show CDR1 as SGHTA and CDR2 as FQGTGA. The ends lost 7 bases at V and 4 bases at J; junction bases unmatched: 8.